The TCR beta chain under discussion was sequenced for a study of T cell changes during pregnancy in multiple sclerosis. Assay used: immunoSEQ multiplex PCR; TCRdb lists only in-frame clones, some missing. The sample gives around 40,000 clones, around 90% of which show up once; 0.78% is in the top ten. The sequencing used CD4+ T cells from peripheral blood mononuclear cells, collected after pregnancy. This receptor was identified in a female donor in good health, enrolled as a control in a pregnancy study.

The CDR3 sequence is CASSPAGVIYEQYF. CDR3 nucleotide sequence: TGTGCCAGCTCACCTGCGGGGGTCATCTACGAGCAGTACTTC. V is TRBV9 and J is TRBJ2-7; 7 bases line up with TRBD2. The CDR3 contains 14 residues. Trimming at V came to 7 bases and at J to 3 bases, leaving 10 bases not matched to a gene. CDR1 SGDLS and CDR2 YYNGEE come from the germline V gene.